This TCR beta chain was captured by sequencing in a study of control samples from healthy donors and cancer patients (TCRdb year 2020). The library was generated by the immunoSEQ multiplex PCR assay. Entries here come from immuneACCESS through TCRdb and include only in-frame sequences with V and J called. Some clones fail to appear in such tables; in the studies checked, an unresolved V gene covers under half of the shortfall, and the cause of the remainder is unknown. This sample gives roughly 170,000 clones in total; around 90% of them show up just once. Roughly 5.3% of the sample goes to the ten largest clones. Concerning this clone: This receptor's antigen is unknown. Base qualities are not at hand, and no much larger clone is one base apart.

CDR1 is given as LNHNV and CDR2 as YYDKDF, both from the germline V gene (reference sequence). The CDR3, cysteine through phenylalanine, is 15 amino acids long. Solely the CDR3 DNA is kept, with 45 bases framed from the first base. The V end loses 7 bases and the J end loses 5 bases, and a stretch of 19 bases separates them. The source material was blood. The clonotype comes from a woman under 40 in good health. The rearrangement combines TRBV15 with TRBJ2-3, with TRBD1 as a weak D call on 7 bases. The CDR3 region has the sequence CATTRQGSAGDTQYF. The DNA is TGTGCCACCACCCGACAGGGTTCAGCGGGAGATACGCAGTATTTT.